Shown below are 29 T cell receptor beta chains from a single sample sequenced in a study of cytomegalovirus exposure and HLA in healthy donors. The PCR made use of 60 Vbeta and 13 Jbeta primers. Produced via immunoSEQ multiplex PCR; TCRdb's table is partial and in-frame only. The table shows 150,000 or so clones, with 74% occurring only once. Sample: PBMCs. The receptors come from a young man in good health and CMV-seropositive.

This clone was observed a handful of times. In nucleotides, the CDR3 is TGTGCCAGCAGCTTAGCGGGGGGAGAGCAGTTCTTC. Translation: CASSLAGGEQFF. This chain links TRBV11-2 with TRBJ2-1; TRBD2 aligns across 7 bases. The V segment lost 1 base and the J segment 10 bases; nucleotides outside the gene matches: 1. Germline values: CDR1 SGHAT, CDR2 FQNNGV. The CDR3 has 12 amino acids.

The rearrangement uses TRBV29-1 and TRBJ2-2, with TRBD1 matching 7 bases. The CDR3 extends over 13 amino acids. J was trimmed by 1 base and V by 5 bases; bases with no gene match: 1. The germline V gene encodes CDR1 SQVTM and CDR2 ANQGSEA. Here the CDR3 reads CSVWTGNTGELFF. In DNA form, the CDR3 reads TGCAGCGTTTGGACAGGGAACACCGGGGAGCTGTTTTTT.

CDR3 bases: TGTGCCAGCAGCCAGCGGGACTCCTACAATGAGCAGTTCTTC. Protein: CASSQRDSYNEQFF. The chain links TRBV13 to TRBJ2-1; 7 bases line up with TRBD2. Unmatched junction bases numbered 1, after V lost 5 bases and J lost 0 bases. From germline, CDR1 is PRHDT and CDR2 FYEKMQ (reference sequence). The CDR3 has 14 amino acids.

The gene calls are TRBV7-9 and TRBJ1-6; TRBD1 matches at 8 bases. The V gene end was trimmed by 5 bases and the J gene end by 7 bases; junction bases not matched to a gene: 7. The CDR3 spans 15 residues. CDR1 is SEHNR and CDR2 is FQNEAQ in the germline V gene (reference sequence). The CDR3 region is CASSPGQARNSPLHF. The CDR3 DNA is TGTGCCAGCAGCCCGGGACAGGCAAGAAATTCACCCCTCCACTTT. Variable domain in full (rest from reference TRBV7-9 and TRBJ1-6): DTGVSQNPRHKITKRGQNVTFRCDPISEHNRLYWYRQTLGQGPEFLTYFQNEAQLEKSRLLSDRFSAERPKGSFSTLEIQRTEQGDSAMYLCASSPGQARNSPLHFGNGTRLTVT.

The chain has TRBV9 and TRBJ1-2; no reliable D call. V shed 0 bases and J shed 1 base, with 7 bases lying between them. This CDR3 is built from 14 residues. Germline V gene data show CDR1 as SGDLS and CDR2 as YYNGEE. The chain's CDR3 is CASSVAVDNYGYTF. The CDR3 bases are TGTGCCAGCAGCGTAGCGGTAGATAACTATGGCTACACCTTC.

J is TRBJ1-6 and V is TRBV6-5; 8 bases match TRBD1. V lost 0 bases and J lost 10; bases outside the gene matches: 8. The CDR3 covers 16 residues. In germline, CDR1 is MNHEY, CDR2 SVGAGI. CDR3 nucleotides: TGTGCCAGCAGTTACTCCGGCAGGGGGCTTGTATCACCCCTCCACTTT. Its protein is CASSYSGRGLVSPLHF.

The chain couples TRBV5-4 to TRBJ2-5, with 13 bases matching TRBD2. Germline V gene sequence: CDR1 SGHNT, CDR2 YYREEE (reference sequence). CDR3 length: 16 amino acids. The ends lost 4 bases at V and 5 bases at J; junction bases unmatched: 8. CDR3 loop: CASSTLAGGPRETQYF. The CDR3 region has the DNA TGTGCCAGCAGCACACTAGCGGGAGGGCCTAGGGAGACCCAGTACTTC.

This chain uses TRBV5-1 with TRBJ1-4; TRBD1 agrees at 9 bases. Germline CDR1 SGHRS, CDR2 YFSETQ. J lost 7 bases, V lost 2 bases, and 15 bases had no gene match. CDR3 length: 18 residues. The CDR3 DNA is TGCGCCAGCAGCTTTCTAAATCGTACAGGGGGCTATAGTGAAAAACTGTTTTTT. This translates into CASSFLNRTGGYSEKLFF.

The count of this clone is one. The V and J genes are TRBV29-1 and TRBJ2-7; perhaps TRBD2 as D (5 bases). Germline-derived CDR1 and CDR2 are SQVTM and ANQGSEA. The length of the CDR3 is 12 residues. Trimming took off 4 bases at V and 5 bases at J, with 12 bases between the two ends. This CDR3 reads CSVARGPNEQYF. The CDR3 nucleotides are TGCAGCGTTGCCCGGGGTCCCAACGAGCAGTACTTC.

This clone was seen a few times. The chain carries TRBV4-3 and TRBJ2-1; 11 bases line up with TRBD2. Germline trimming cut 1 base from V and 10 bases from J; bases unmatched to any gene: 9. CDR3 length: 16 amino acids. Germline CDR1 is LGHNA and CDR2 is YSLEER. CDR3 sequence: CASSQGSGRGLLEQFF. CDR3 sequence (DNA): TGCGCCAGCAGCCAAGGTAGCGGGAGGGGTCTTTTGGAGCAGTTCTTC.

The chain couples TRBV6-1 to TRBJ2-3, with TRBD1 matching 9 bases. After removal of 4 bases from V and 5 bases from J, the junction contained 10 bases not matched to a gene. From germline, CDR1 is MNHNS and CDR2 SASEGT. The CDR3 has 16 residues. The CDR3 loop reads CASSARRTGVIDTQYF. The CDR3 bases are TGTGCCAGCAGTGCGCGAAGGACAGGGGTAATAGATACGCAGTATTTT.

This chain links TRBV7-8 with TRBJ1-2; 7 bases line up with TRBD1. The CDR3 length is 14 residues. Trimming removed 7 bases from V and 4 bases from J; junction bases left unmatched: 9. Germline loops: CDR1 SGHVS, CDR2 FQNEAQ. The CDR3 is CASTVGGTTYGYTF. For the CDR3, the DNA is TGTGCCAGCACCGTAGGGGGCACCACCTATGGCTACACCTTC.

The CDR3 DNA is TGTGCCAGCAGCCGAACCGGGACAGCTCCCTCCGAGCAGTACTTC. It is translated as CASSRTGTAPSEQYF. J is TRBJ2-5 and V is TRBV7-2; 7 bases fit TRBD1. The assigned J gene may be wrong: the sequence end matches TRBJ2-7 better. The CDR3 extends over 15 amino acids. The germline gives CDR1 SGHTA, CDR2 FQGNSA.

The CDR3 loop is CASSLGSAYEQYF. The CDR3 nucleotides read TGTGCCAGCAGCTTGGGGAGCGCCTACGAGCAGTACTTC. V and J are TRBV5-6 and TRBJ2-7; D gene unclear. Germline CDR1 is SGHDT and CDR2 is YYEEEE. This CDR3 spans 13 amino acids. The V end lost 0 bases, the J end lost 2 bases, and 6 bases lay between the germline ends. The full variable domain, in which reference TRBV5-6 and TRBJ2-7 provide the parts outside the CDR3, is DAGVTQSPTHLIKTRGQQVTLRCSPKSGHDTVSWYQQALGQGPQFIFQYYEEEERQRGNFPDRFSGHQFPNYSSELNVNALLLGDSALYLCASSLGSAYEQYFGPGTRLTVT.

This clone was seen once. This chain connects TRBV7-9 to TRBJ1-2; D remains unclear. The ends were cut back, 1 base at V and 7 bases at J, with 13 bases in the middle. There are 14 residues in the CDR3. The germline V gene has CDR1 SEHNR and CDR2 FQNEAQ (reference sequence). In DNA, the CDR3 is TGTGCCAGCAGCTTAGGGGCAGTCTCCGGTGGCTACACCTTC. This sequence encodes CASSLGAVSGGYTF.

This chain uses TRBV4-1 with TRBJ1-2; perhaps TRBD1 as D (6 bases). V was pared by 0 bases and J by 2 bases, with 13 bases between. Germline-derived CDR1 and CDR2 are MGHRA and YSYEKL. The CDR3 has 16 amino acids. In DNA form, the CDR3 reads TGCGCCAGCAGCCAAGATCCCGGACAGATCAACTATGGCTACACCTTC. This encodes CASSQDPGQINYGYTF.

The chain's CDR3 is CSVAGTGDGQYF. The CDR3 nucleotides read TGCAGCGTTGCTGGGACAGGGGACGGGCAGTACTTC. This chain uses TRBV29-1 with TRBJ2-7; 10 bases are a match to TRBD1. Unmatched junction bases numbered 6, after V lost 4 bases and J lost 9 bases. This CDR3 region has 12 residues. Germline-derived CDR1 and CDR2 are SQVTM and ANQGSEA.

CDR3 in DNA: TGTGCCAGCAGCAATACGAGGGAGGGCCTCTACAATGAGCAGTTCTTC. Protein: CASSNTREGLYNEQFF. This chain uses TRBV21-1 with TRBJ2-1; the listed D gene, TRBD2, was not tested against the DNA. TRBV21-1 is reported as a pseudogene. The CDR3 consists of 16 residues.

The chain is built from TRBV28 and TRBJ2-1; unclear D gene. V lost 3 bases, J lost 1 base, and 13 bases lay in between. This CDR3 has 16 residues. Germline V gene lookup returns CDR1 MDHEN and CDR2 SYDVKM. The CDR3 spells CASSFRLRPSYNEQFF. The CDR3 DNA is TGTGCCAGCAGTTTCAGGCTCCGACCATCCTACAATGAGCAGTTCTTC.

Only a few counts were recorded for this clone. This chain connects TRBV5-1 to TRBJ2-3; unclear D gene. The CDR3 is 14 amino acids. V was shortened by 3 bases and J by 0 bases, with 8 bases between the two germline ends. Per germline, CDR1 SGHRS and CDR2 YFSETQ. The CDR3: CASSWSGSTDTQYF. In nucleotides, the CDR3 is TGCGCCAGCAGCTGGTCGGGTAGCACAGATACGCAGTATTTT.

The rearrangement uses TRBV7-2 and TRBJ2-3; D possibly corresponds to TRBD2 (7 bases). The V gene's germline CDR1 is SGHTA and CDR2 FQGNSA. The CDR3 loop spans 17 amino acids. V was shortened by 5 bases and J by 7 bases, with 25 bases between the two germline ends. The CDR3 here is CASSLPGAGVRKNTQYF. The DNA of the CDR3 is TGTGCCAGCAGCCTCCCGGGGGCGGGGGTCCGAAAAAATACGCAGTATTTT.

This clone showed up just a few times. This chain joins TRBV10-1 and TRBJ1-5; the match to TRBD1 covers 8 bases. The CDR3 is 13 residues long. V trimming: 8 bases; J trimming: 4 bases; junction bases outside the gene matches: 4. Germline V gives CDR1 WNHNN, CDR2 SYGVQD (reference sequence). CDR3 protein: CASSRQGNQPQHF. CDR3 coding DNA: TGCGCCAGCTCAAGACAGGGGAATCAGCCCCAGCATTTT.

The rearrangement uses TRBV4-1 and TRBJ2-2, with D possibly being TRBD1 (6 bases). CDR3 length: 16 residues. V lost 5 bases and J 5 bases, leaving 18 bases between the germline ends. The germline gives CDR1 MGHRA, CDR2 YSYEKL. CDR3 nucleotide sequence: TGCGCCAGCAGCTTACAGGGTGCGCAGTGGACCGGGGAGCTGTTTTTT. Translating gives CASSLQGAQWTGELFF.

This chain joins TRBV20-1 and TRBJ1-1; the match to TRBD1 covers 9 bases. V dropped 6 bases and J dropped 10; count of bases not matched to a gene: 6. There are 11 residues in the CDR3. Germline assignment: CDR1 DFQATT and CDR2 SNEGSKA (reference sequence). The CDR3 coding sequence is TGCAGTGCCAGGGACAGGGTAGTAGCTTTCTTT. Translated, it gives CSARDRVVAFF.

V gene TRBV6-6 combines with J gene TRBJ1-5, with D possibly being TRBD1 (5 bases). The CDR3 is 14 amino acids. Germline CDR1 reads MNHNY; CDR2 reads SVGAGI (reference sequence). Trimming shortened V by 11 bases and J by 6 bases, and 20 bases separated the two germline ends. CDR3 sequence reads: CAGSQGVLGQPQHF. Here the CDR3 DNA reads TGTGCCGGAAGCCAAGGGGTTTTGGGTCAGCCCCAGCATTTT.

CDR3 sequence (DNA): TGTGCCAGCAGCCGGGGGGGCTACGAGCAGTACTTC. This sequence encodes CASSRGGYEQYF. The chain uses TRBV7-2 and TRBJ2-7; TRBD2 aligns across 8 bases. J gave up 3 bases and V 5 bases, and 0 bases lay outside the gene matches. This CDR3 is built from 12 residues. Looked up from germline, CDR1 is SGHTA and CDR2 is FQGNSA.

This clone was picked up a small number of times. V is TRBV5-1 and J is TRBJ2-6, with D unclear. The CDR3 has 15 amino acids. Germline values: CDR1 SGHRS, CDR2 YFSETQ. The V gene lost 1 base and the J gene lost 4 bases, with 9 bases spanning the gap. The DNA of the CDR3 is TGCGCCAGCAGCTTGACAAATTGGGGGGCCAACGTCCTGACTTTC. Its protein is CASSLTNWGANVLTF.

As to this clone: The junction differs from germline at one of its ends, possibly a read error. The chain's CDR3 is CASSLVEGGELFF. The CDR3 coding sequence is TGTGCTAGCAGCTTAGTCGAGGGCGGGGAGCTGTTTTTT. The J gene is TRBJ2-2, the V gene TRBV7-7; weak D call: TRBD2 (5 bases). This CDR3 has 13 amino acids. CDR1 is SSHAT and CDR2 is FNYEAQ in the germline V gene (reference sequence).

This clone was counted between two and nine times. This chain connects TRBV5-1 to TRBJ2-2; TRBD1 might be the D (6 bases). The germline V and J ends were trimmed by 0 bases and 4 bases, with 13 bases remaining between them. Per germline, CDR1 SGHRS and CDR2 YFSETQ. The CDR3 contains 16 residues. CDR3: CASSLAWGRGTGELFF. CDR3 nucleotide sequence: TGCGCCAGCAGCTTGGCCTGGGGGCGCGGCACCGGGGAGCTGTTTTTT.